This T cell receptor beta chain was identified in a study of T-cell memory formation after mild COVID-19. Study outcomes and limitations: Cross-reactive memory appears to have joined, as suggested by some responding clones showing up in pre-infection memory. Clones that contracted from day 15 to 85 had balanced CD4/CD8; later expanders were CD4+ biased.

The CDR3 length is 16 residues. Germline assignment: CDR1 LNHNV and CDR2 YYDKDF (reference sequence). V lost 1 base and J lost 0, with 10 bases in between. TCR alpha and TCR beta cDNA libraries carrying sample barcodes and UMIs were produced by 5'RACE using constant-segment primers. TCRdb re-called the 5' RACE reads with MiXCR, one entry per CDR3 protein. The sample has 350,000 to 500,000 distinct CDR3 sequences, about 20% seen once. The table lists this clonotype with a few counts. As yet, its antigen is unknown. What was sequenced was PBMCs or a T cell subset sorted from them (not recorded which). The chain uses TRBV15 and TRBJ2-1, with a possible D match to TRBD2 (5 bases). The clonotype was recovered from a man aged 18 to 29 who had mild COVID-19 (a few samples of this study predate the infection). Cell type and time point are not known. CDR3 in amino acids: CATSRAGVSSYNEQFF. CDR3 DNA sequence: TGTGCCACCAGCAGAGCCGGGGTAAGCTCCTACAATGAGCAGTTCTTC.